What follows describes a single T cell receptor beta chain. The CDR3 covers 14 residues. The germline V gene encodes CDR1 MNHEY and CDR2 SMNVEV (reference sequence). Germline trimming cut 4 bases from V and 13 bases from J; bases unmatched to any gene: 14. How the authors handled the data: Out-of-frame sequences were removed, leaving 2 million to 2.5 million distinct TCRbeta sequences. Some clones are missing from TCRdb's copy, which holds only in-frame ones; the method was immunoSEQ multiplex PCR. The DNA was the basis for D and trimming; V, J and clone size are from that table. This table holds some 30,000 clones, about 75% found once. The record originates from a study of memory CD4+ T cells and cytomegalovirus serostatus. Single viable CD3+CD4+CD8-CD45RO+ cells were sorted as the memory CD4+ T cells.

The clonotype was recovered from an adult in good health and CMV-seronegative. Some clones in this sample may be carry-over from other donors' samples. The material sequenced was memory CD4+ T cells from blood. The chain is built from TRBV27 and TRBJ1-2, with 8 bases that match TRBD1. In nucleotides, the CDR3 is TGTGCCAGCAGTTCTAGTGGAAGACAGGGGAGTGTCACCTTC. It codes for CASSSSGRQGSVTF.